Listed here are 29 T cell receptor beta chains from one sample, sequenced in a study of cytomegalovirus exposure and HLA in healthy donors. Primers for the PCR totalled 60 Vbeta and 13 Jbeta. Only in-frame clones appear in the TCRdb table, and some are missing; sequencing was by immunoSEQ multiplex PCR. The table has about 140,000 clones, roughly two thirds seen once. Sequencing was carried out using PBMCs. All receptors derive from a human donor in good health.

The chain joins TRBV27 to TRBJ1-1; perhaps TRBD1 as D (6 bases). V lost 5 bases and J lost 6, with 13 bases in between. The germline gives CDR1 MNHEY, CDR2 SMNVEV (reference sequence). This CDR3 region has 13 residues. CDR3 DNA: TGTGCCAGCAGTCATACAGGGACCCCTGAAGCTTTCTTT. Its translation: CASSHTGTPEAFF.

The chain links TRBV9 to TRBJ2-1; 8 bases align to TRBD1. The germline V gene has CDR1 SGDLS and CDR2 YYNGEE. The CDR3 spans 15 residues. Trimming removed 3 bases from V and 7 bases from J; junction bases left unmatched: 9. CDR3 nucleotide sequence: TGTGCCAGCAGCGATCGACAGGGGTGGGGGAATGAGCAGTTCTTC. Translating it yields CASSDRQGWGNEQFF.

CDR3: CASSEYSGQDEKLFF. The CDR3, as DNA: TGTGCCAGCAGTGAATACAGCGGGCAAGACGAAAAACTGTTTTTT. The V and J genes are TRBV25-1 and TRBJ1-4; D is uncertain. Trimming stripped 0 bases from V and 8 bases from J, with 13 bases between. This CDR3 comprises 15 residues. Germline V lookup: CDR1 MGHDK, CDR2 SYGVNS.

The V call is TRBV19, the J call TRBJ1-3; 7 positions agree with TRBD1. The ends lost 2 bases at V and 1 base at J; junction bases unmatched: 11. This CDR3 has 18 residues. CDR1 is LNHDA, CDR2 SQIVND, per germline (reference sequence). CDR3: CASSINLRQGSSGNTIYF. DNA of the CDR3: TGTGCCAGTAGTATAAACCTCCGACAGGGAAGTTCTGGAAACACCATATATTTT.

The chain links TRBV7-9 to TRBJ2-7, with 7 bases fitting TRBD1. Looked up from germline, CDR1 is SEHNR and CDR2 is FQNEAQ (reference sequence). V shed 3 bases and J 6 bases; nucleotides not matched to a gene: 2. This CDR3 spans 12 amino acids. The CDR3, as DNA: TGTGCCAGCAGCTTCTCAGGGGGCGAGCAGTACTTC. Protein sequence: CASSFSGGEQYF.

The rearrangement joins TRBV5-6 to TRBJ1-6; D is possibly TRBD1 (6 bases). The CDR3 extends over 15 amino acids. Germline loops: CDR1 SGHDT, CDR2 YYEEEE. Deletions cut 1 base from V and 7 bases from J, with 12 bases between. CDR3 nucleotides: TGTGCCAGCAGCTTGTGGACAGTCATAAATTCACCCCTCCACTTT. Translating gives CASSLWTVINSPLHF.

This rearrangement joins TRBV4-1 to TRBJ1-5; 7 nucleotides line up with TRBD1. Trimming cost V 2 bases and J 2 bases; bases outside gene matches: 3. The CDR3 is 15 amino acids. Germline CDR1 MGHRA, CDR2 YSYEKL. CDR3 sequence: CASSQSGQGNQPQHF. The CDR3 region has the DNA TGCGCCAGCAGCCAATCAGGACAGGGCAATCAGCCCCAGCATTTT.

This sequence joins TRBV6-1 and TRBJ2-7; D is perhaps TRBD1 (6 bases). The V gene lost 3 bases and the J gene lost 2 bases, with 14 bases spanning the gap. This CDR3 is 15 amino acids long. In germline, CDR1 is MNHNS, CDR2 SASEGT. The CDR3 DNA is TGTGCCAGCAGTGAGCCCGGACAGCCCCCCTACGAGCAGTACTTC. Translating gives CASSEPGQPPYEQYF.

The V gene is TRBV5-1, the J gene TRBJ2-7, with TRBD2 identical over 10 bases. The CDR3 covers 14 residues. V was pared by 6 bases and J by 4 bases, with 7 bases of the junction left unmatched. Germline V gene data show CDR1 as SGHRS and CDR2 as YFSETQ. The CDR3 sequence: CASKTGTSAYEQYF. Here the CDR3 DNA reads TGCGCCAGCAAGACGGGGACTAGCGCTTACGAGCAGTACTTC.

This clone was seen a single time. This sequence joins TRBV5-6 and TRBJ2-1; D not certain. This CDR3 contains 18 residues. Germline loops: CDR1 SGHDT, CDR2 YYEEEE. V lost 2 bases and J lost 2, with 20 bases in between. The CDR3 bases are TGTGCCAGCAGCTTCCGGTCGCGCCCCTCGGGTCCCTACAATGAGCAGTTCTTC. Translated: CASSFRSRPSGPYNEQFF.

The chain combines TRBV9 with TRBJ2-5; 7 bases match TRBD2. Germline V gives CDR1 SGDLS, CDR2 YYNGEE. V was clipped by 0 bases and J by 4 bases; unmatched bases: 15. CDR3 length: 18 amino acids. CDR3 amino acids: CASSVEGGLWGQGETQYF. In nucleotides, the CDR3 is TGTGCCAGCAGCGTAGAGGGAGGGCTGTGGGGTCAGGGAGAGACCCAGTACTTC.

This clone was seen a handful of times. The chain combines TRBV7-6 with TRBJ2-2, with TRBD2 matching over 7 bases. The CDR3 spans 18 residues. The V segment lost 6 bases and the J segment 0 bases; nucleotides outside the gene matches: 13. Germline CDR1 reads SGHVS; CDR2 reads FNYEAQ. DNA for the CDR3: TGTGCCAGCAGTCCCCGAGCGATGGGGGGGGCGAACACCGGGGAGCTGTTTTTT. Translation: CASSPRAMGGANTGELFF.

This clone was seen a handful of times. The chain joins TRBV5-8 to TRBJ1-3, with D uncertain. There are 13 residues in the CDR3. In germline, CDR1 is SGHTS, CDR2 YDEGEE. The germline V and J ends were trimmed by 6 bases and 4 bases, with 11 bases remaining between them. CDR3 in DNA: TGTGCCAGCACCTCGTATGCGGGAAACACCATATATTTT. Translated: CASTSYAGNTIYF.

The CDR3 DNA reads TGTGCCAGCAGCGTAGATCAGGGGTCCTACGAGCAGTACTTC. Its translation: CASSVDQGSYEQYF. This rearrangement joins TRBV9 to TRBJ2-7; possible D gene TRBD1, 6 bases. The CDR3 totals 14 residues. In germline, CDR1 is SGDLS, CDR2 YYNGEE. Between the trimmed V and J ends, which lost 0 bases and 1 base, there was a span of 8 bases.

In this sample, this clone turned up a few times. The chain carries TRBV19 and TRBJ1-1; D is uncertain. Germline loops: CDR1 LNHDA, CDR2 SQIVND (reference sequence). V was cut by 3 bases and J by 0 bases, with 17 bases left in between. The CDR3 is made up of 17 amino acids. The CDR3 protein is CASSMRPGFDMNTEAFF. In nucleotides, the CDR3 is TGTGCCAGTAGTATGAGACCCGGGTTTGATATGAACACTGAAGCTTTCTTT. Looking up the rest from reference TRBV19 and TRBJ1-1 gives the full variable domain: DGGITQSPKYLFRKEGQNVTLSCEQNLNHDAMYWYRQDPGQGLRLIYYSQIVNDFQKGDIAEGYSVSREKKESFPLTVTSAQKNPTAFYLCASSMRPGFDMNTEAFFGQGTRLTVV.

The chain is built from TRBV2 and TRBJ2-1, with 7 bases matching TRBD2. The germline V gene encodes CDR1 SNHLY and CDR2 FYNNEI. CDR3 size: 12 residues. V lost 10 bases and J lost 5; bases outside the gene matches: 5. The CDR3 spells CANLAENNEQFF. CDR3 DNA: TGTGCCAACCTAGCGGAAAACAATGAGCAGTTCTTC.

In its sample, this clone was seen a few times. The chain joins TRBV2 to TRBJ1-5; 9 nucleotides agree with TRBD1. Germline-derived CDR1 and CDR2 are SNHLY and FYNNEI. This CDR3 is 15 amino acids long. V shed 6 bases, J shed 3 bases, and the junction held 6 bases outside the gene matches. The CDR3 protein is CASRGQGSLNQPQHF. The CDR3 DNA reads TGTGCCAGCAGGGGACAGGGCAGTCTCAATCAGCCCCAGCATTTT.

V usage is TRBV7-2 and J usage is TRBJ1-5; D is uncertain. The CDR3 is made up of 15 amino acids. V gave up 1 base and J gave up 2 bases, with 9 bases separating them. CDR1 and CDR2 from the germline V gene are SGHTA and FQGNSA. CDR3 sequence: CTSSLDSRGNQPQHF. The CDR3 nucleotides read TGTACCAGCAGCTTAGATTCACGGGGCAATCAGCCCCAGCATTTT.

The J gene is TRBJ2-2, the V gene TRBV6-5, with 7 bases that match TRBD1. The V gene end was trimmed by 6 bases and the J gene end by 6 bases; junction bases not matched to a gene: 7. The CDR3 runs to 14 residues. Germline CDR1 MNHEY, CDR2 SVGAGI. This CDR3 is CASRRGTDPGELFF. The CDR3 nucleotides are TGTGCCAGCAGAAGAGGGACAGACCCCGGGGAGCTGTTTTTT.

This chain links TRBV29-1 with TRBJ2-5; D is perhaps TRBD1 (5 bases). This CDR3 has 10 amino acids. Germline CDR1 SQVTM, CDR2 ANQGSEA. Between the trimmed V and J ends, which lost 6 bases and 5 bases, there was a span of 7 bases. The CDR3 region is CSVAGETQYF. The DNA for the CDR3 is TGCAGCGTGGCAGGGGAGACCCAGTACTTC.

V usage is TRBV6-5 and J usage is TRBJ2-1; 9 bases fit TRBD2. The V gene's germline CDR1 is MNHEY and CDR2 SVGAGI. Trimming removed 7 bases from V and 9 bases from J; junction bases left unmatched: 10. The CDR3 is made up of 14 amino acids. CDR3 sequence reads: CASTAASGVCEQFF. The CDR3 DNA sequence: TGTGCCAGCACGGCGGCTAGCGGGGTTTGTGAGCAGTTCTTC.

The chain uses TRBV10-3 and TRBJ2-7; D might be TRBD2 (6 bases). The germline gives CDR1 ENHRY, CDR2 SYGVKD. V was clipped by 6 bases and J by 5 bases, with 14 bases between them. The CDR3 spans 13 residues. CDR3 nucleotides: TGTGCCATCAGAAACGGGAGCATCAACGAGCAGTACTTC. It yields the protein CAIRNGSINEQYF.

The J gene is TRBJ2-7, the V gene TRBV7-2, with D possibly TRBD1 on 6 matching bases. CDR3 length: 14 amino acids. Per the germline V gene, CDR1 is SGHTA and CDR2 is FQGNSA. The V end was cut by 1 base, the J end by 3 bases, with 10 bases between. Written as DNA, the CDR3 is TGTGCCAGCAGCTTAGTTCCACAGGGCTACGAGCAGTACTTC. Translation gives CASSLVPQGYEQYF.

This chain's CDR3 is CASSRGLAGLNTGELFF. CDR3 DNA: TGTGCCAGCAGCCGGGGACTAGCGGGACTGAACACCGGGGAGCTGTTTTTT. The chain joins TRBV9 to TRBJ2-2; 13 bases match TRBD2. There are 17 residues in the CDR3. After removal of 4 bases from V and 1 base from J, the junction contained 4 bases not matched to a gene. Germline V gene data show CDR1 as SGDLS and CDR2 as YYNGEE.

This sequence joins TRBV4-1 and TRBJ2-1; TRBD1 matches at 8 bases. Germline assignment: CDR1 MGHRA and CDR2 YSYEKL. J lost 7 bases, V lost 1 base, and 0 bases had no gene match. The CDR3 loop spans 13 amino acids. CDR3 sequence: CASSQGTGNEQFF. In DNA form, the CDR3 reads TGCGCCAGCAGCCAAGGGACAGGGAATGAGCAGTTCTTC.

J is TRBJ2-3 and V is TRBV7-9; D may be TRBD1 (5 bases). CDR1 and CDR2 from the germline V gene are SEHNR and FQNEAQ (reference sequence). This CDR3 is built from 14 residues. V gave up 9 bases and J gave up 0 bases, with 13 bases separating them. CDR3 in amino acids: CASHTGISTDTQYF. DNA for the CDR3: TGTGCCAGTCATACAGGCATTAGCACAGATACGCAGTATTTT.

This clone has a handful of counts. This rearrangement joins TRBV4-1 to TRBJ2-3; 8 bases are shared with TRBD2. CDR1 and CDR2 (germline): MGHRA, YSYEKL. CDR3 size: 16 residues. The V gene end was trimmed by 4 bases and the J gene end by 0 bases; junction bases not matched to a gene: 6. CDR3 loop: CASSPLAGKSTDTQYF. CDR3 in DNA: TGCGCCAGCAGCCCTTTAGCGGGGAAAAGCACAGATACGCAGTATTTT.

V and J are TRBV19 and TRBJ1-5; TRBD1 might be the D (5 bases). CDR3 length: 15 residues. V dropped 7 bases and J dropped 6 bases, with 19 bases sitting between them. The germline gives CDR1 LNHDA, CDR2 SQIVND (reference sequence). The CDR3 reads CASNPTVGQGQPQHF. The CDR3 DNA reads TGTGCCAGTAACCCGACAGTTGGTCAAGGTCAGCCCCAGCATTTT.

This sequence joins TRBV5-5 and TRBJ1-1, with 12 bases lining up with TRBD1. The CDR3 contains 17 residues. J was trimmed by 3 bases and V by 0 bases; bases with no gene match: 6. The germline V gene encodes CDR1 SGHKS and CDR2 YYEKEE (reference sequence). CDR3 in amino acids: CASSLGGDRGLYTEAFF. The CDR3 DNA is TGTGCCAGCAGCTTGGGGGGGGACAGGGGGCTTTACACTGAAGCTTTCTTT.